This T cell receptor (beta chain) was captured in a study of T cell responses to AZD1222 COVID-19 vaccine. Study conclusions and caveats: There were mostly white British donors and more females than males, and clonal diversity was possibly underestimated. After two AZD1222 doses, spike-specific TCR breadth and depth rose versus day 0. Sampling that yielded the repertoires occurred only after the peak T cell response.

This clone was seen once. As yet, its antigen is unknown. Per germline, CDR1 MNHEY and CDR2 SVGAGI. CDR3 length: 13 amino acids. Trimming removed 5 bases from V and 2 bases from J, with 10 bases in between. Repertoires were generated with immunoSEQ multiplex PCR, while TCRdb's copy carries only in-frame clones and drops some. Of about 56,000 clones listed, approximately 85% are singletons. The gene calls are TRBV6-5 and TRBJ2-7; D is unclear. This clonotype was sampled from an adult in good health. The sequences come from peripheral blood, collected on day 0 of AZD1222 vaccination. The CDR3 is CASSRPRAYEQYF. CDR3 coding DNA: TGTGCCAGCAGTCGCCCGCGTGCCTACGAGCAGTACTTC.